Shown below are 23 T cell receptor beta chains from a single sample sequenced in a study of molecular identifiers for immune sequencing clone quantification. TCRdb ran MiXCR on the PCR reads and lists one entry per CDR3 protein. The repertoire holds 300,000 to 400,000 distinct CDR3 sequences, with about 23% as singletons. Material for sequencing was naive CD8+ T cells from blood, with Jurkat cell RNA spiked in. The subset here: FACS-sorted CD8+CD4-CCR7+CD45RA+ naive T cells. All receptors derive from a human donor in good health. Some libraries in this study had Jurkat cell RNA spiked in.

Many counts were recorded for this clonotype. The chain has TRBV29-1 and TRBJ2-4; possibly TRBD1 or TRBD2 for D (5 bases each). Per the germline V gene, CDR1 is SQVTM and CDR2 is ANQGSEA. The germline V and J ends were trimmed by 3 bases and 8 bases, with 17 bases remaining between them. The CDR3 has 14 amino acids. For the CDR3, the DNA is TGCAGCGTTGAGGGGGAAGGGGCGTTAGACATTCAGTACTTC. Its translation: CSVEGEGALDIQYF. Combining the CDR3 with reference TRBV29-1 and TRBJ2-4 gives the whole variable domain SAVISQKPSRDICQRGTSLTIQCQVDSQVTMMFWYRQQPGQSLTLIATANQGSEATYESGFVIDKFPISRPNLTFSTLTVSNMSPEDSSIYLCSVEGEGALDIQYFGAGTRLSVL.

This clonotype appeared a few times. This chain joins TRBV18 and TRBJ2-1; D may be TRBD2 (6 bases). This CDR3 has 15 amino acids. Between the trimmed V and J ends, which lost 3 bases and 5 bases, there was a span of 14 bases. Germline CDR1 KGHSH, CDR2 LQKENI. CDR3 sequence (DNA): TGTGCCAGCTCACCCCTTGGTAGCGGAGACAATGAGCAGTTCTTC. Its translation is CASSPLGSGDNEQFF.

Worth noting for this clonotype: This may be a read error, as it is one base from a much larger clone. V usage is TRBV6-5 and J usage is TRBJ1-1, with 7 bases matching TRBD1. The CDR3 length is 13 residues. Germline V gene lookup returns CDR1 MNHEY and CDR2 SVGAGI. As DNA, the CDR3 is TGTGCCAGCAGTCACCTGGGACAGTCAGAAGCTCTCTTT. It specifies CASSHLGQSEALF.

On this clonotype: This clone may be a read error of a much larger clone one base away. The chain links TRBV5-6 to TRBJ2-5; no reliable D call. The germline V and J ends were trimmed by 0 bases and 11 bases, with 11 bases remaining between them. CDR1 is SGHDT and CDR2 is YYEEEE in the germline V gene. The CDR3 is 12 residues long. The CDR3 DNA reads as TGTGCCAGCAGCTTGGATGGAGAGAGTCAGTACTTC. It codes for CASSLDGESQYF.

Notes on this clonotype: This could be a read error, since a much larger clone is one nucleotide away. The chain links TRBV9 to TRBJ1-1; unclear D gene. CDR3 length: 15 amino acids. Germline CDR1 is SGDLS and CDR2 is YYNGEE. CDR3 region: CASCVDGMVGTEAFF. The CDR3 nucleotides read TGTGCCAGCTGCGTAGATGGAATGGTAGGCACTGAAGCTTTCTTT.

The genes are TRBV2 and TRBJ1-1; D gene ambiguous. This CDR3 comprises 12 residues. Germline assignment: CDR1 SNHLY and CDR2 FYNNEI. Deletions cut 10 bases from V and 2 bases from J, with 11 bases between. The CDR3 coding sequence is TGTGCCATCCGGGAACTTAACACTGAAGCTTTCTTT. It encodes CAIRELNTEAFF.

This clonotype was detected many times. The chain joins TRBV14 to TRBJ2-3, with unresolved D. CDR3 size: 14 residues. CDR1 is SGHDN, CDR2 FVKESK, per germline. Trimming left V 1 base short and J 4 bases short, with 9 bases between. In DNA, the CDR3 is TGTGCCAGCAGCCAAGGCCTACCGGCAGATACGCAGTATTTT. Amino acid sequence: CASSQGLPADTQYF.

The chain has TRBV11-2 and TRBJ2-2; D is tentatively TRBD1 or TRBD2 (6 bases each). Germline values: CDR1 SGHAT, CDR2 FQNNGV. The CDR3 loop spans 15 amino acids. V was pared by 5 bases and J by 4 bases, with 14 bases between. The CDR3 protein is CASSRGAVSTGELFF. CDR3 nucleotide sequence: TGTGCCAGCAGCAGGGGGGCCGTGAGCACCGGGGAGCTGTTTTTT.

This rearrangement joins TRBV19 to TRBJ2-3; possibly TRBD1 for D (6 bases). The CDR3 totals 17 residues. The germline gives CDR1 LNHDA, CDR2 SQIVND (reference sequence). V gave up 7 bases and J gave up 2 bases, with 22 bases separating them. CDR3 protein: CASIYIMRTADTDTQYF. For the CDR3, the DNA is TGTGCCAGTATCTATATCATGAGGACAGCGGACACAGATACGCAGTATTTT.

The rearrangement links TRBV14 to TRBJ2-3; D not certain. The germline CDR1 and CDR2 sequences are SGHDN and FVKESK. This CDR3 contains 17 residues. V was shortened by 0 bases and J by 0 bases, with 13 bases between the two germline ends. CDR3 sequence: CASSQEWGYASTDTQYF. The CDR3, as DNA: TGTGCCAGCAGCCAAGAATGGGGTTACGCTAGCACAGATACGCAGTATTTT.

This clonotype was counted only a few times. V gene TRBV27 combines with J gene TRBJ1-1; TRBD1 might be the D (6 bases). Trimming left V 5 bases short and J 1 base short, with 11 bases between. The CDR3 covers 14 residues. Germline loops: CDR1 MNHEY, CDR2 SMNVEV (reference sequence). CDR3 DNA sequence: TGTGCCAGCAGTCTAGGACAGTCGAACACTGAAGCTTTCTTT. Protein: CASSLGQSNTEAFF.

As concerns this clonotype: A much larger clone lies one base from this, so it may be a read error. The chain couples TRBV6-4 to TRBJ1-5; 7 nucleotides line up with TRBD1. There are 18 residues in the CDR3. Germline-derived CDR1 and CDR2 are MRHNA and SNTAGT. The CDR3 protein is CANSDRTGLPLTHQPQHF. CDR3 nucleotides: TGTGCCAACAGTGACAGGACAGGTCTCCCCCTAACTCATCAGCCCCAGCATTTT.

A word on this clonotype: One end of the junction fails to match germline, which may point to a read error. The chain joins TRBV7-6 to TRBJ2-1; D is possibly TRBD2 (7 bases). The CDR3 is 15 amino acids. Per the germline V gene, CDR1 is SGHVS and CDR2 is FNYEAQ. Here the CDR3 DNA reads TGTGCCAGCGGCTTAGACGTGGGGGGCGGGAGTGAGCAGTTCTTC. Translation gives CASGLDVGGGSEQFF.

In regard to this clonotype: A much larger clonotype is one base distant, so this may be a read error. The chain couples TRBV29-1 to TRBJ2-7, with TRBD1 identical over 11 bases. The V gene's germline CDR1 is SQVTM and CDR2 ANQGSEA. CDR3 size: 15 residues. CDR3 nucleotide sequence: TGCAGCGTTGCTCGGGACAGGGGGAGCTCCGACGAGCAGTACTTC. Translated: CSVARDRGSSDEQYF.

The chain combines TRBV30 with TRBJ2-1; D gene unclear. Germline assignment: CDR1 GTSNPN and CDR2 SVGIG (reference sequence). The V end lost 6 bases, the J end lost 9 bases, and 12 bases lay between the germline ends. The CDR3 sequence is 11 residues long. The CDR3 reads CACPRGGEQFF. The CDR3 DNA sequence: TGTGCCTGCCCCCGAGGCGGTGAGCAGTTCTTC.

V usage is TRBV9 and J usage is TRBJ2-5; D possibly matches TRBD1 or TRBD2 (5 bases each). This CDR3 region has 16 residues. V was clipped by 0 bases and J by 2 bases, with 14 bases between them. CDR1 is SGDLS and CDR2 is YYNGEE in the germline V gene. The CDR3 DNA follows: TGTGCCAGCAGCGTAGTGGAGTTTGGGGGACAAGAGACCCAGTACTTC. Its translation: CASSVVEFGGQETQYF.

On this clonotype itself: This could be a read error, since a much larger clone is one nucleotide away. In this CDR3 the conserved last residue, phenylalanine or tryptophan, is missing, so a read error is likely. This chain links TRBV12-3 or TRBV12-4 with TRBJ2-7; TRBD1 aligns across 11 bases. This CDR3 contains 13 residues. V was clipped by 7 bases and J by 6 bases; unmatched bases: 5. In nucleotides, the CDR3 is TGTGCCAGCAATATTGGGACAGGGGGCGAGCAGTACATC. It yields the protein CASNIGTGGEQYI.

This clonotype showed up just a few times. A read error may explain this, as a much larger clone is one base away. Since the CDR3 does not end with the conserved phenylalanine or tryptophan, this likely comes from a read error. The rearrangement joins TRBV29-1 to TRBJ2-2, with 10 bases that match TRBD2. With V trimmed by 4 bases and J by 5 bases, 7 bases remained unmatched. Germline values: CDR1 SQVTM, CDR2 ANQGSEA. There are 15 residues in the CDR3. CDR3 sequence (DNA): TGCAGCGTTGTGTTGCTAGCGGGAGAAACCGGGGAGCTGTTTTCT. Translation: CSVVLLAGETGELFS.

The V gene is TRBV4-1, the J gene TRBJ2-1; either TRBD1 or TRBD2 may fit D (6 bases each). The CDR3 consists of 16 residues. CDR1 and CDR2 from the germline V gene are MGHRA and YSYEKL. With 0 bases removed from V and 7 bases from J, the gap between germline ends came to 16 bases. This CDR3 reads CASSQEVGGPRNEQFF. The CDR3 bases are TGCGCCAGCAGCCAAGAGGTGGGGGGCCCTAGAAATGAGCAGTTCTTC.

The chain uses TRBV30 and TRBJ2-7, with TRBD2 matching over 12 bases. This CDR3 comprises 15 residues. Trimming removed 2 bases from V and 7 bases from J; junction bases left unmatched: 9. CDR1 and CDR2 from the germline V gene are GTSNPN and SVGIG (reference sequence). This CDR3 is CAWSNPGLAGEEQYF. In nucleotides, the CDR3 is TGTGCCTGGAGTAACCCGGGACTAGCGGGCGAGGAGCAGTACTTC.

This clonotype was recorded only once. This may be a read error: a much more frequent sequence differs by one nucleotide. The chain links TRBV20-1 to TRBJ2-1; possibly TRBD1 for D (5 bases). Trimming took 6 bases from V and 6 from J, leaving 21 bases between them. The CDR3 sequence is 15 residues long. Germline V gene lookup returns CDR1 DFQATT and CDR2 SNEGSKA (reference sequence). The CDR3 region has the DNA TGCAGTGCCGCTCCGTATACAGGTACAAGCAATGAGCAGTTCTTC. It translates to CSAAPYTGTSNEQFF.

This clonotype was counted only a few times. The CDR3 DNA is TGCAGTGCTAAAGGGGATCATCAGGGCCCAACAGATACGCAGTATTTT. Translation gives CSAKGDHQGPTDTQYF. The chain is built from TRBV20-1 and TRBJ2-3, with D maybe TRBD1 (5 bases). The CDR3 covers 16 residues. CDR1 and CDR2 (germline): DFQATT, SNEGSKA (reference sequence). Deletions cut 4 bases from V and 3 bases from J, with 20 bases between.

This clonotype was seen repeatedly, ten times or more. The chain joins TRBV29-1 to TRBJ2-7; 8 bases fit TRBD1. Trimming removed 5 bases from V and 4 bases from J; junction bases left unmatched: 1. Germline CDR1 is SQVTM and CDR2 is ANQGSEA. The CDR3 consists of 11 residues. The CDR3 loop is CSVYRGYEQYF. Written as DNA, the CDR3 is TGCAGCGTTTACAGGGGGTACGAGCAGTACTTC.